This is a list of T cell receptor beta chains from one sample in a study of shared clonotypes between healthy human individuals. Sequenced by immunoSEQ multiplex PCR; TCRdb stores in-frame clones only, minus some. The table lists hundreds of thousands of clones, around three quarters of them singletons. Material for sequencing was PBMCs. The receptors were gathered from a woman aged 40 to 50 in good health. Some clones in this sample may be carry-over from other donors' samples. Both conserved end residues are part of each CDR3.

j_gene	v_gene	len	CDR3aa
TRBJ2-7	TRBV5-1	17	CASSLVLAGASSYEQYF
TRBJ2-1	TRBV11-2	13	CASSLGRYNEQFF
TRBJ2-3	TRBV28	13	CASSPGSTDTQYF
TRBJ2-2	TRBV12-2	17	CASRPPGATPGTGELFF
TRBJ2-1	TRBV6-7	15	CASTLTGSSYNEQFF
TRBJ2-7	TRBV20-1	10	CSARDLSQNF
TRBJ2-5	TRBV7-4	17	CASSERHRIIVDETQYF
TRBJ2-7	TRBV6-6	15	CASSYGRIQGDEQYF
TRBJ2-1	TRBV5-1	16	CASSLEGPTSGRFQFF
TRBJ2-2	TRBV2	11	CATRYTGELFF
TRBJ2-7	TRBV7-9	15	CASSHGPQQGYEQYF
TRBJ1-1	TRBV7-6	16	CASSLEQGVSSTEAFF
TRBJ2-5	TRBV5-6	13	CASSRAGLETQYF
TRBJ1-1	TRBV6-1	12	CASSGRPTEAFF
TRBJ2-7	TRBV4-1	16	CASSRGRLAGAYEQYF
TRBJ2-3	TRBV28	12	CASSQMTDTQYF
TRBJ2-7	TRBV7-9	16	CASSLAGQTTTYEQYF
TRBJ2-1	TRBV30	13	CAWSALWGNEQFF
TRBJ2-3	TRBV4-3	16	CASSHGADTSTDTQYF
TRBJ2-3	TRBV7-8	15	CASSLNRGLTDTQYF
TRBJ2-3	TRBV21-1	12	CASSKQTDTQYF
TRBJ2-2	TRBV6-4	14	CASQSGSGAGELFF
TRBJ2-5	TRBV5-1	15	CASSLGASRQETQYF
TRBJ2-3	TRBV7-9	13	CASSRGSTDTQYF
TRBJ2-1	TRBV6-7	19	CASSSPAPAPTSSYNEQFF
TRBJ2-2	TRBV11-2	14	CASSQPRGSGELFF